This TCR beta chain was obtained from a study of blood T cell repertoires in COVID-19. The wider study: Samples of COVID-19 (acute and convalescent) were obtained from the United States, Italy and Spain.

There are a few counts of this clone. The junction departs from germline at one end; a sequencing error may be responsible. The CDR3 spans 15 residues. Germline assignment: CDR1 ENHRY and CDR2 SYGVKD. Per the original methods: Estimation of nucleated cell counts was performed using reference gene primer amplification. Sequenced by immunoSEQ multiplex PCR; TCRdb stores in-frame clones only, minus some. Clonal size and the V and J genes are those of that table, whereas D and trimming came from the DNA. This sample has roughly 160,000 clones, with approximately 80% found just once. Those who participated ranged in age from about 18 to 89 years and resided in about two dozen US areas.

The source material was PBMCs or T cells enriched from blood (not recorded which). V is TRBV10-3 and J is TRBJ1-1, with D unclear. This receptor was taken from a man aged 45-65 years who had recovered from COVID-19. The CDR3 spells CAISESRTELSQSLF. The CDR3 DNA follows: TGTGCCATCAGTGAGTCGAGAACAGAACTCTCGCAATCGCTCTTT.